This T cell receptor (beta chain) comes out of a study of cytomegalovirus exposure and HLA in healthy donors. Study conclusions and caveats: Later analysis demonstrated an association between a missense DCLRE1C variant and TCR beta V- and J-gene trimming.

Comment on this clone: Its antigen is still unknown.

The length of the CDR3 is 13 residues. V was cut by 3 bases and J by 0 bases, with 7 bases left in between. Germline V gene sequence: CDR1 GTSNPN, CDR2 SVGIG (reference sequence). A multiplex PCR was run with 60 Vbeta primers and 13 Jbeta primers. The method was immunoSEQ multiplex PCR; TCRdb's version includes in-frame clones alone and lacks a portion of them. Among 150,000 to 200,000 clones listed, about 80% were seen once. The specimen was PBMCs. This TCR was recovered from a woman aged 40-49 years in good health and CMV-seronegative. The chain recombines TRBV30 with TRBJ2-3; D may be TRBD2 (5 bases). DNA for the CDR3: TGTGCCTGGAGACGGACTAGCACAGATACGCAGTATTTT. It is translated as CAWRRTSTDTQYF. The full variable domain, with the rest looked up from reference TRBV30 and TRBJ2-3, is SQTIHQWPATLVQPVGSPLSLECTVEGTSNPNLYWYRQAAGRGLQLLFYSVGIGQISSEVPQNLSASRPQDRQFILSSKKLLLSDSGFYLCAWRRTSTDTQYFGPGTRLTVL.